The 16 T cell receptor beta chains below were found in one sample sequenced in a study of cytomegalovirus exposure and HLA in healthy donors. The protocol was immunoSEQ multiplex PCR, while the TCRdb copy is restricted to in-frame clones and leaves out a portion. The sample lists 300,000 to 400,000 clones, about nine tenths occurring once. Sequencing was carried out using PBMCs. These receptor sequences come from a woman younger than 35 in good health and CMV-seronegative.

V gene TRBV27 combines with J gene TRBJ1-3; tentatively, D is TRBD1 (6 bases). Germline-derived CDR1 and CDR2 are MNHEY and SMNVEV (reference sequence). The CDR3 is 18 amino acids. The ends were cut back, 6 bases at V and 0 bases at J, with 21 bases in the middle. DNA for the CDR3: TGTGCCAGCAGACCCTGGGGCTTGACAGGCACCTCTGGAAACACCATATATTTT. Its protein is CASRPWGLTGTSGNTIYF.

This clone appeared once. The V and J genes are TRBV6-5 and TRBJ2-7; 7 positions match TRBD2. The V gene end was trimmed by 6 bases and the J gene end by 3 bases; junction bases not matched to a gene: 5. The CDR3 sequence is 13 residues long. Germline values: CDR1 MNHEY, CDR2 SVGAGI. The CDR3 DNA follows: TGTGCCAGCAGGGAGCGGGGTTACTACGAGCAGTACTTC. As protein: CASRERGYYEQYF.

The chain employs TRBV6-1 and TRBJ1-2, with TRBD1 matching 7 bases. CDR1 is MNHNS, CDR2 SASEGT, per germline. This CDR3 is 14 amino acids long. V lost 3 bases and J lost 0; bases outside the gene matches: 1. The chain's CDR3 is CASSDRGPNYGYTF. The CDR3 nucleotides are TGTGCCAGCAGTGATAGGGGGCCTAACTATGGCTACACCTTC.

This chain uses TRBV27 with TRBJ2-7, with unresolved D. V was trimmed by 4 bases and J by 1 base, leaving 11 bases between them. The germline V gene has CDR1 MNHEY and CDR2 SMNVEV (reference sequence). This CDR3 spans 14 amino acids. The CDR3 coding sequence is TGTGCCAGCAGTTGGCGTACAGATTCCTACGAGCAGTACTTC. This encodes CASSWRTDSYEQYF.

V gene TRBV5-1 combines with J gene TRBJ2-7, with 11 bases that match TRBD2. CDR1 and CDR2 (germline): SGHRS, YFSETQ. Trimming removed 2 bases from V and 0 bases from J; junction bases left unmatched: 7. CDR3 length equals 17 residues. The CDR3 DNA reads TGCGCCAGCAGCTTTTTCTCGACTAGCGGGGCCTCCTACGAGCAGTACTTC. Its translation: CASSFFSTSGASYEQYF.

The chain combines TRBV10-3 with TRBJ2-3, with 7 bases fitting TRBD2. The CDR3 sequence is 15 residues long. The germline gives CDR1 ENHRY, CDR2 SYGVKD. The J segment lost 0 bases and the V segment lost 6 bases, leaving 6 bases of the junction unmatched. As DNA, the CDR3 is TGTGCCATCAGGGGTACTAGCGACAGCACAGATACGCAGTATTTT. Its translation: CAIRGTSDSTDTQYF.

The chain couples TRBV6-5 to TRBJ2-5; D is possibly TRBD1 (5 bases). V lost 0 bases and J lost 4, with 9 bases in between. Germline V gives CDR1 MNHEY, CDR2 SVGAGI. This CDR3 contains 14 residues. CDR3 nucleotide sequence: TGTGCCAGCAGTTACTCGACAGTTCCAGAGACCCAGTACTTC. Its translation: CASSYSTVPETQYF.

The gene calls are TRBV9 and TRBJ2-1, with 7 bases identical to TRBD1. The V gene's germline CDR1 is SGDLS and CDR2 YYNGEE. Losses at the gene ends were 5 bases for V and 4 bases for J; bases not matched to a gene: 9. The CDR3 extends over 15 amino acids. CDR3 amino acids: CASSGQAGEYNEQFF. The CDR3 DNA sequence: TGTGCCAGCAGTGGACAGGCCGGAGAGTACAATGAGCAGTTCTTC.

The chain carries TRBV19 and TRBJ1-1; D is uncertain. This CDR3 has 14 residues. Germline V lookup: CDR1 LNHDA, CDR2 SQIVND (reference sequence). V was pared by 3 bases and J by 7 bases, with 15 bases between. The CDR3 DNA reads TGTGCCAGTAGTATCCCGAGGAGGGCGAATGAAGCTTTCTTT. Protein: CASSIPRRANEAFF.

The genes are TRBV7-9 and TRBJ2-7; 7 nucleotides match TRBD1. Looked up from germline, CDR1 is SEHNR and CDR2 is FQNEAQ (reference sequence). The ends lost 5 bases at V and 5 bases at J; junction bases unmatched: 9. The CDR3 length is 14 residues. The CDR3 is CASSADRAMNEQYF. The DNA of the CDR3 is TGTGCCAGCAGCGCTGACAGGGCTATGAACGAGCAGTACTTC.

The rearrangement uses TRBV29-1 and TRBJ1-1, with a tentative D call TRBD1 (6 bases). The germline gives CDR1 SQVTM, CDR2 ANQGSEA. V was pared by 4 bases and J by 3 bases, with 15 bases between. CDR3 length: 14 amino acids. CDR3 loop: CSVVVQGKYTEAFF. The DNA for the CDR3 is TGCAGCGTTGTAGTCCAGGGGAAGTACACTGAAGCTTTCTTT. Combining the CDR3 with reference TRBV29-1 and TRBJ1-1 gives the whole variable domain SAVISQKPSRDICQRGTSLTIQCQVDSQVTMMFWYRQQPGQSLTLIATANQGSEATYESGFVIDKFPISRPNLTFSTLTVSNMSPEDSSIYLCSVVVQGKYTEAFFGQGTRLTVV.

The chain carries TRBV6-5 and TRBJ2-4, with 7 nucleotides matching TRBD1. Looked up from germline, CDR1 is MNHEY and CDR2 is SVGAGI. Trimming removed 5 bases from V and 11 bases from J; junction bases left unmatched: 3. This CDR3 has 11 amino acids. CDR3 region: CASSAQGFQYF. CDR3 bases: TGTGCCAGCAGTGCACAGGGGTTTCAGTACTTC.

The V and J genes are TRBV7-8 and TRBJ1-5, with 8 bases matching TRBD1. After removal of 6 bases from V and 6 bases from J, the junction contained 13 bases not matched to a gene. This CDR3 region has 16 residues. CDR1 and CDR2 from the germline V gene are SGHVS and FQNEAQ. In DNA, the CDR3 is TGTGCCAGCAGTATGGAGATTGACAGGGGAGGTCAGCCCCAGCATTTT. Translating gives CASSMEIDRGGQPQHF.

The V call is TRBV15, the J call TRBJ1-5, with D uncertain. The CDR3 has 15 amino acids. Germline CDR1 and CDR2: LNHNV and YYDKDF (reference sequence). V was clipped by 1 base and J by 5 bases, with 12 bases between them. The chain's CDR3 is CATSRAGRRDQPQHF. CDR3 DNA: TGTGCCACCAGCAGAGCGGGCAGGAGGGATCAGCCCCAGCATTTT.

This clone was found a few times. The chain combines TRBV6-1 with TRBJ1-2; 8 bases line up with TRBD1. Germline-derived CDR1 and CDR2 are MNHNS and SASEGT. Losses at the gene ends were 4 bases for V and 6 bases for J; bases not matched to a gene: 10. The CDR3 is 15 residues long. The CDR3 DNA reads TGTGCCAGCAGTGTTCCCGACAGGGGCAGCGATGGCTACACCTTC. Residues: CASSVPDRGSDGYTF.

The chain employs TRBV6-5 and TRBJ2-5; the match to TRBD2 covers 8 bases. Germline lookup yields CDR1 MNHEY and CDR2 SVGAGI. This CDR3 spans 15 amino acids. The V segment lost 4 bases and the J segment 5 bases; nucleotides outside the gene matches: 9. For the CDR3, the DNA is TGTGCCAGCAGTTCCAACACACTAGCGGCGGAGACCCAGTACTTC. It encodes CASSSNTLAAETQYF.